The clone carrying this T cell receptor beta chain was seen only a few times. The antigen is undetermined. These data belong to a study of CD8+ T cells in alopecia areata. Study-level results: Alphabeta T cells residing in normal skin are also sequenced in scalp samples. Any link of baseline CD8+ expansion to response, resting on one nonresponder, remains uncertain.

Following RNA extraction, reverse transcription yielded cDNA that acted as the sequencing template. Profiled with immunoSEQ multiplex PCR; TCRdb holds only in-frame clones, not every one. The data hold some 200,000 clones, with 58% observed a single time. Regarding treatment: oral pan-JAK inhibitor, 5-10 mg twice daily. From alopecia areata patients, lesional scalp punch biopsies and peripheral blood were collected. The V gene's germline CDR1 is SQVTM and CDR2 ANQGSEA. This CDR3 spans 14 amino acids. V gave up 3 bases and J gave up 0 bases, with 9 bases separating them. The receptor's source is a human donor with alopecia areata. The V and J genes are TRBV29-1 and TRBJ2-1; D remains unclear. The specimen was CD8+ T cells sorted from blood, collected at week 24, from a patient treated with tofacitinib. The CDR3, as DNA: TGCAGCGTTGATAAGGGTAGCTCCTACAATGAGCAGTTCTTC. Its protein product is CSVDKGSSYNEQFF.